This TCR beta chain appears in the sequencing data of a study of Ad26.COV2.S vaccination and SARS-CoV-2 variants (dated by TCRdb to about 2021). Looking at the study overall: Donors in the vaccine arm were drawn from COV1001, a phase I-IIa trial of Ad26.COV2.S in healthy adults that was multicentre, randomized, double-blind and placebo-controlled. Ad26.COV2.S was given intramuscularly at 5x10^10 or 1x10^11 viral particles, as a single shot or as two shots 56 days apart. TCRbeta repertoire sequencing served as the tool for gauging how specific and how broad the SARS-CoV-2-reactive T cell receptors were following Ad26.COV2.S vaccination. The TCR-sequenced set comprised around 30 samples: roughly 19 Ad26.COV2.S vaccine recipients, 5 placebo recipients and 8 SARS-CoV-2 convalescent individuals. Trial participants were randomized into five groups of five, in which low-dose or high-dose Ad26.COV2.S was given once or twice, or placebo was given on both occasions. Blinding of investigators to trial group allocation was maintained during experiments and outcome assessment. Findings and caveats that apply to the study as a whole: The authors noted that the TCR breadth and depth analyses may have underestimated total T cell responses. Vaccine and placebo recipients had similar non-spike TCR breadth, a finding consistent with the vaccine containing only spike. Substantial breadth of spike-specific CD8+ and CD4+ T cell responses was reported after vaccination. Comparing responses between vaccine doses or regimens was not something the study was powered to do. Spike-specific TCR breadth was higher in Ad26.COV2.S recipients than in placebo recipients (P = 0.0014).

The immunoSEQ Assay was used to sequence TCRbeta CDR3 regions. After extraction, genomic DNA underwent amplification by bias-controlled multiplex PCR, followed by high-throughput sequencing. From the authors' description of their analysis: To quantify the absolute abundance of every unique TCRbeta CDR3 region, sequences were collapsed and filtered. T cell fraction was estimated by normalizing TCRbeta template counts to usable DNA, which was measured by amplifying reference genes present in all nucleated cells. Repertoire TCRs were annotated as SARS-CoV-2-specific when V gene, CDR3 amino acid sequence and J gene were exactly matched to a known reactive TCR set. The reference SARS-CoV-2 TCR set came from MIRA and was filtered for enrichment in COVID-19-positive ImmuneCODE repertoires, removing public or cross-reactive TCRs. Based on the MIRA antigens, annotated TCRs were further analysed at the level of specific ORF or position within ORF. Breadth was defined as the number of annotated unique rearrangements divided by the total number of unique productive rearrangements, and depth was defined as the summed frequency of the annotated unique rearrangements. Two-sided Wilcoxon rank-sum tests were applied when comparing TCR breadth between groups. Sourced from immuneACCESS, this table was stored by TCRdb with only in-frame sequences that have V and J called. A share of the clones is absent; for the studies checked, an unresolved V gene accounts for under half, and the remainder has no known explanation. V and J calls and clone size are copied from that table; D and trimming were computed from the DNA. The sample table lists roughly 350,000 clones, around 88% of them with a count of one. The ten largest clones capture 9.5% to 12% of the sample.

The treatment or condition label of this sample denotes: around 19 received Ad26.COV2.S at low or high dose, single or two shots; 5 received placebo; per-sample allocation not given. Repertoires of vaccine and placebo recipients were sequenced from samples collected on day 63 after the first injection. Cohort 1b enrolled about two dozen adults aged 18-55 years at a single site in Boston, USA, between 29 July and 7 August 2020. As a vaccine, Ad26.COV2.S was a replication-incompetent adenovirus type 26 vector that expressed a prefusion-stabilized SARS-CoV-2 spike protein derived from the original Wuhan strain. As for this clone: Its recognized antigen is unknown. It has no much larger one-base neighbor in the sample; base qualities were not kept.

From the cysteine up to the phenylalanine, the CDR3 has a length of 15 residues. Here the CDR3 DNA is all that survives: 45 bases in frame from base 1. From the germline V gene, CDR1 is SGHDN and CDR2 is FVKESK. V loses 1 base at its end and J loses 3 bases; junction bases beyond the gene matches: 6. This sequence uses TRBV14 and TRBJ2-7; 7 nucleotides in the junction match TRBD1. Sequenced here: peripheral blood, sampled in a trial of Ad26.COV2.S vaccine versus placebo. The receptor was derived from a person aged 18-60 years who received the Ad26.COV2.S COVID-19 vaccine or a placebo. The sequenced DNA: TGTGCCAGCAGCCAAGTCCCAGGGGGAGTCTACGAGCAGTACTTC. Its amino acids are CASSQVPGGVYEQYF.